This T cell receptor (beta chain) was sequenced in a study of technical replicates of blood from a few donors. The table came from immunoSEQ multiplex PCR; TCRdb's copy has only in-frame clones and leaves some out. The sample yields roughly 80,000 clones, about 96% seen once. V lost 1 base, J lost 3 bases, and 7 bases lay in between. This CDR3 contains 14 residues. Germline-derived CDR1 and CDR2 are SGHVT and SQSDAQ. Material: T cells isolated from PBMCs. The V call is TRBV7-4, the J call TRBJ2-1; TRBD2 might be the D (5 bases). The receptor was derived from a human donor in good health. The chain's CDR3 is CASSLVGGYNEQFF. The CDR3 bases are TGTGCCAGCAGCTTAGTCGGAGGCTACAATGAGCAGTTCTTC.